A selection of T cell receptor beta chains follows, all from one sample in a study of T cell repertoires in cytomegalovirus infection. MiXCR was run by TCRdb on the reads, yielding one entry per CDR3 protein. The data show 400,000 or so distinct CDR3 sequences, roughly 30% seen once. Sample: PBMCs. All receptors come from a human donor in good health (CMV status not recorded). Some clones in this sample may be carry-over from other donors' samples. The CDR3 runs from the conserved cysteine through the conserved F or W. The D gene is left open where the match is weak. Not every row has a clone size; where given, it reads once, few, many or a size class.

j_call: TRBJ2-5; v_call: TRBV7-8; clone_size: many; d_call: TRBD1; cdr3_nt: TGTGCCAGCAGCTTTGGACAGGGAGCGGAGACCCAGTACTTC; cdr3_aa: CASSFGQGAETQYF
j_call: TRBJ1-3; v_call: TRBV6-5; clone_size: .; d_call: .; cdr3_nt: TGTGCCAGCAGACCGACAGCCAGCTCTGGAAACACCATATATTTT; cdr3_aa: CASRPTASSGNTIYF
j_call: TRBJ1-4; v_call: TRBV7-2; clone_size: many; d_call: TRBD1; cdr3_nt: TGTGCCAGCAGCGAGGAATGGCCAGGGGGGACTGAAAAACTGTTTTTT; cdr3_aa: CASSEEWPGGTEKLFF
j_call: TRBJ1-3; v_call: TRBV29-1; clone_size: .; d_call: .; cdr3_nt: TGCAGCGCGACAGGTCTCTCTGGAAACACCATATATTTT; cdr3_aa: CSATGLSGNTIYF
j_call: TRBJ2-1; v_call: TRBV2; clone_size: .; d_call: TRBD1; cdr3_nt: TGTGCCAGCAGGGAGGACAGGGCCAATGAGCAGTTCTTC; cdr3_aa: CASREDRANEQFF
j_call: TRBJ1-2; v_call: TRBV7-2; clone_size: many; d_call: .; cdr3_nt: TGTGCCAGCAGCCCTCTGGGGAAGGGAGGGAGCTATGGCTACACCTTC; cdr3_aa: CASSPLGKGGSYGYTF
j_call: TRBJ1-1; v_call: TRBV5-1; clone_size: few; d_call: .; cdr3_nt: TGCGCCAGCAGTCCAGGCCTGGGGCACACTGAAGCTTTCTTT; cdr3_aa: CASSPGLGHTEAFF
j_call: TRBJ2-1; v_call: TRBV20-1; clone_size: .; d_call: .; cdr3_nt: TGCAGTGCCTCCCCCTCGATGGCTAGTTTATTCGATGAGCAGTTCTTC; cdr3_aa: CSASPSMASLFDEQFF
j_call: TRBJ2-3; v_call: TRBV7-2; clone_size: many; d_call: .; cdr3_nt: TGTGCCAGCAGCTTATTTAGGACCCAGCTTCGCACAGATACGCAGTATTTT; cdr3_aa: CASSLFRTQLRTDTQYF
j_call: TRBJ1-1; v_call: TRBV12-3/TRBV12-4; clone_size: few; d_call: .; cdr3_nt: TGTGCCAGCACCCCTAGGGGGATGGGAGGGACTGAAGCTTTCTTT; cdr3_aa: CASTPRGMGGTEAFF
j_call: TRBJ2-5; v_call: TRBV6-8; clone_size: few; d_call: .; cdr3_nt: TGTGCCAGCCGGACCCCGGGGCAAGAGACCCAGTACTTC; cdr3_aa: CASRTPGQETQYF
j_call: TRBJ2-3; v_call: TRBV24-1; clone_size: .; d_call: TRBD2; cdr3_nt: TGTGCCACCAGTGATTGGACGGGGGGGCGGGCAGATACGCAGTATTTT; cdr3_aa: CATSDWTGGRADTQYF
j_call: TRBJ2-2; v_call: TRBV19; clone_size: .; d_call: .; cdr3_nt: TGTGCCAGTACCTCCCCCCCTCGGACGGAGCGGAACACCGGGGAGCTGTTTTTT; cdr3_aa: CASTSPPRTERNTGELFF
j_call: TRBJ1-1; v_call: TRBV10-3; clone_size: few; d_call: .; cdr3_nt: TGTGCCATCAGTGAGTCCGACATCGAAGCTTTCTTT; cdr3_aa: CAISESDIEAFF
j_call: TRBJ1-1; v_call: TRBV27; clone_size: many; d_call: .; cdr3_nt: TGTGCCAGCAGCCCCCGGGACATCCGAAAGGAAGCTTTCTTT; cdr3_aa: CASSPRDIRKEAFF
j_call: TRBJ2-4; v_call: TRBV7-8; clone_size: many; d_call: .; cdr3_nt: TGTGCCAGCAGCTTAGGTCAGGGGATGAACATTCAGTACTTC; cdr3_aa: CASSLGQGMNIQYF